This T cell receptor beta chain was captured by sequencing in a study of blood T cell repertoires in COVID-19. Generated by immunoSEQ multiplex PCR, the TCRdb table keeps only in-frame clones and is missing some. There are under 150,000 clones in the sample; roughly 80% occur only once, and roughly 8.7% lies in the top ten. In germline, CDR1 is SGDLS, CDR2 YYNGEE. The germline V and J ends were trimmed by 0 bases and 5 bases, with 17 bases remaining between them. The CDR3 loop spans 16 amino acids. This clonotype originated in a middle-aged man with active or convalescent COVID-19. Source material: peripheral blood. This chain uses TRBV9 with TRBJ1-2; D is unclear. The CDR3 here is CASSVAPVPAGYGYTF. The CDR3 DNA is TGTGCCAGCAGCGTAGCCCCGGTCCCAGCGGGATATGGCTACACCTTC. The variable domain in full, with the rest retrieved from reference TRBV9 and TRBJ1-2, is DSGVTQTPKHLITATGQRVTLRCSPRSGDLSVYWYQQSLDQGLQFLIQYYNGEERAKGNILERFSAQQFPDLHSELNLSSLELGDSALYFCASSVAPVPAGYGYTFGSGTRLTVV.